This T cell receptor beta chain was sequenced for a study of blood T cell repertoires in COVID-19. Per the original methods: Amplification with reference gene primers provided the estimates of nucleated cell counts. Assay used: immunoSEQ multiplex PCR; TCRdb lists only in-frame clones, some missing. The V and J calls and clone size come from that table; D and trimming were worked out from the DNA. Seen here are fewer than 500,000 clones, 75% to 90% observed once, and the top ten hold approximately 0.7%. The CDR3 loop spans 16 amino acids. V shed 4 bases, J shed 2 bases, and the junction held 7 bases outside the gene matches. In germline, CDR1 is SGHDT, CDR2 YYEEEE. Cohort assignment relied on participant-reported clinical history. The recovered donors of Cohort 3 showed two negative PCRs, clearance, or symptom resolution.

This sequence originates from a woman in her late teens or twenties who had recovered from COVID-19. V usage is TRBV5-6 and J usage is TRBJ2-3; TRBD1 matches 10 bases. Specimen: PBMCs or T cells enriched from blood (not recorded which). The CDR3: CASSAPGQGPTDTQYF. Written as DNA, the CDR3 is TGTGCCAGCAGCGCTCCGGGACAGGGGCCCACAGATACGCAGTATTTT.